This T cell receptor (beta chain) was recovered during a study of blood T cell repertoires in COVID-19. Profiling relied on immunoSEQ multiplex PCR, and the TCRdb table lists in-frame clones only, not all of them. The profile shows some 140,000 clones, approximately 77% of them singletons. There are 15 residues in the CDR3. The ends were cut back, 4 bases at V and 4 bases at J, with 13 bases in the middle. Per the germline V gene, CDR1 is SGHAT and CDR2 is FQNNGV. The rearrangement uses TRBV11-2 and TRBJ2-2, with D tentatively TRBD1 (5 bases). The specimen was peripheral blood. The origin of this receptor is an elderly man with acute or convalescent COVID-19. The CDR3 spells CASSSRDPSTGELFF. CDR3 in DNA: TGTGCCAGCAGCTCCAGGGATCCGAGCACCGGGGAGCTGTTTTTT. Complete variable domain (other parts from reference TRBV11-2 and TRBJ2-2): EAGVAQSPRYKIIEKRQSVAFWCNPISGHATLYWYQQILGQGPKLLIQFQNNGVVDDSQLPKDRFSAERLKGVDSTLKIQPAKLEDSAVYLCASSSRDPSTGELFFGEGSRLTVL.